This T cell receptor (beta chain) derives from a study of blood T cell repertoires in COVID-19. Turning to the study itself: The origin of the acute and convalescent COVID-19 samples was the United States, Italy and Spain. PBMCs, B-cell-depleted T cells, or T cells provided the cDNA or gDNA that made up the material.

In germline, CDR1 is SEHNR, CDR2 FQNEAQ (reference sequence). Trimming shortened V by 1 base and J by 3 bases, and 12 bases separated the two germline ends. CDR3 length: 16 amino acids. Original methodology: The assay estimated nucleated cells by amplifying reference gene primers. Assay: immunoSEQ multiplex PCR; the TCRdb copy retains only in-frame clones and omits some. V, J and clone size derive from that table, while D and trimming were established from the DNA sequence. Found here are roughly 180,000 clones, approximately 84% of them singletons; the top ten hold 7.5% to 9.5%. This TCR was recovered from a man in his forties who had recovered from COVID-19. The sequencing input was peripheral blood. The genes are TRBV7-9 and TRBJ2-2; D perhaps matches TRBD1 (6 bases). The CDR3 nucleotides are TGTGCCAGCAGCTTAGGTCCAGGGGAAGACACCGGGGAGCTGTTTTTT. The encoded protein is CASSLGPGEDTGELFF.